The 18 T cell receptor beta chains below come from one sample, sequenced in a study of T cell responses to AZD1222 COVID-19 vaccine. The assay was immunoSEQ multiplex PCR, and TCRdb's table has in-frame clones only and misses some. The sample comprises more than 110,000 clones, 93% of which are singletons, and under 6.5% rests with the top ten. This specimen was peripheral blood, taken on day 0 of AZD1222 vaccination. All receptors come from an adult in good health.

This clone was seen just once. V usage is TRBV5-6 and J usage is TRBJ2-3; D not resolved. V dropped 2 bases and J dropped 3 bases, with 1 base sitting between them. The CDR3 has 11 residues. Germline CDR1 is SGHDT and CDR2 is YYEEEE. The CDR3 nucleotides read TGTGCCAGCAGCTTTACAGATACGCAGTATTTT. Protein product: CASSFTDTQYF.

The rearrangement joins TRBV30 to TRBJ1-5; D gene ambiguous. Germline V CDR1 and CDR2: GTSNPN, SVGIG (reference sequence). This CDR3 is built from 13 residues. Deletions cut 4 bases from V and 8 bases from J, with 15 bases between. CDR3 loop: CAWNSGRLKPQHF. The CDR3 coding sequence is TGTGCCTGGAACTCGGGGAGGTTGAAGCCCCAGCATTTT.

This chain connects TRBV29-1 to TRBJ2-1; D may be TRBD1 or TRBD2 (5 bases each). The germline gives CDR1 SQVTM, CDR2 ANQGSEA. V was shortened by 7 bases and J by 8 bases, with 18 bases between the two germline ends. The CDR3 is made up of 13 amino acids. The DNA of the CDR3 is TGCAGCGGCCGGGACCCCACGGTCGATGAGCAGTTCTTC. Translating gives CSGRDPTVDEQFF.

The gene calls are TRBV5-1 and TRBJ2-7; TRBD2 matches 10 bases. CDR3 length: 16 amino acids. Losses at the gene ends were 0 bases for V and 5 bases for J; bases not matched to a gene: 8. The germline CDR1 and CDR2 sequences are SGHRS and YFSETQ. The CDR3 DNA reads as TGCGCCAGCAGCTTGGTTCTAGCGGGAGTTTTCCACGAGCAGTACTTC. This translates into CASSLVLAGVFHEQYF.

The chain is built from TRBV10-3 and TRBJ2-1, with 14 bases aligning to TRBD2. Germline V lookup: CDR1 ENHRY, CDR2 SYGVKD. Trimming removed 10 bases from V and 6 bases from J; junction bases left unmatched: 8. The CDR3 length is 15 residues. CDR3 sequence (DNA): TGTGCCACGAGCCGGACTAGCGGGAGGCCCAATGAGCAGTTCTTC. Protein sequence: CATSRTSGRPNEQFF.

The J gene is TRBJ2-5, the V gene TRBV5-4; D is possibly TRBD2 (5 bases). The CDR3 contains 15 residues. Germline lookup yields CDR1 SGHNT and CDR2 YYREEE (reference sequence). The V end was cut by 2 bases, the J end by 5 bases, with 16 bases between. CDR3 sequence: CASSFRGSGGETQYF. In DNA, the CDR3 is TGTGCCAGCAGCTTTAGAGGGTCAGGTGGGGAGACCCAGTACTTC.

This chain links TRBV12-3 or TRBV12-4 with TRBJ1-2, with D maybe TRBD1 (6 bases). Trimming removed 3 bases from V and 5 bases from J, with 10 bases in between. CDR3 length: 13 amino acids. CDR3 DNA: TGTGCCAGCAGTTTGGGCAGGGGATATGGCTACACCTTC. This translates into CASSLGRGYGYTF.

CDR3 protein: CASSQPSGTANQPQHF. The CDR3 bases are TGCGCCAGCAGCCAACCTTCCGGGACAGCGAATCAGCCCCAGCATTTT. The rearrangement links TRBV4-1 to TRBJ1-5; 7 bases align to TRBD1. The V gene end was trimmed by 2 bases and the J gene end by 4 bases; junction bases not matched to a gene: 8. The CDR3 spans 16 residues. CDR1 is MGHRA and CDR2 is YSYEKL in the germline V gene.

The rearrangement uses TRBV3-1 (or the pseudogene TRBV3-2) and TRBJ1-6; TRBD1 might be the D (6 bases). Germline CDR1 LGHDT, CDR2 YNNKEL (reference sequence). The length of the CDR3 is 13 residues. The V end lost 4 bases, the J end lost 6 bases, and 7 bases lay between the germline ends. As DNA, the CDR3 is TGTGCCAGCAGCCGGGACACTAATTCACCCCTCCACTTT. It codes for CASSRDTNSPLHF.

CDR3 protein: CASSLPAQGVKQYF. The CDR3, as DNA: TGTGCCAGTAGCCTTCCGGCACAGGGGGTGAAGCAGTACTTC. The chain joins TRBV19 to TRBJ2-7; 8 positions agree with TRBD1. After removal of 6 bases from V and 8 bases from J, the junction contained 12 bases not matched to a gene. The CDR3 contains 14 residues. Germline lookup yields CDR1 LNHDA and CDR2 SQIVND (reference sequence).

In its sample, this clone was seen once. This chain uses TRBV29-1 with TRBJ2-4; D is unclear. Trimming removed 2 bases at V and 5 bases at J, with 16 bases between. The length of the CDR3 is 15 residues. Germline-derived CDR1 and CDR2 are SQVTM and ANQGSEA. CDR3 DNA sequence: TGCAGCGTTGAAATCCTCGCCCCGGACGAAAACATTCAGTACTTC. Protein: CSVEILAPDENIQYF.

The table lists this clone with a few counts. The chain is built from TRBV7-9 and TRBJ1-3; D may be TRBD1 (5 bases). Germline lookup yields CDR1 SEHNR and CDR2 FQNEAQ (reference sequence). The V end lost 5 bases, the J end lost 4 bases, and 12 bases lay between the germline ends. The CDR3 totals 14 residues. CDR3 in DNA: TGTGCCAGCAGCAGAGGGGCAGGCGGAAACACCATATATTTT. It specifies CASSRGAGGNTIYF. The full variable domain, completed using reference TRBV7-9 and TRBJ1-3, is DTGVSQNPRHKITKRGQNVTFRCDPISEHNRLYWYRQTLGQGPEFLTYFQNEAQLEKSRLLSDRFSAERPKGSFSTLEIQRTEQGDSAMYLCASSRGAGGNTIYFGEGSWLTVV.

V and J are TRBV29-1 and TRBJ2-7; 9 nucleotides line up with TRBD1. The CDR3 runs 12 residues. Per the germline V gene, CDR1 is SQVTM and CDR2 is ANQGSEA. The V and J ends lost 4 bases and 3 bases, in that order; junction bases with no gene match: 1. The CDR3, as DNA: TGCAGCGTTGGACAGGGGGACTACGAGCAGTACTTC. This codes for CSVGQGDYEQYF.

V usage is TRBV27 and J usage is TRBJ1-1, with 8 bases lining up with TRBD1. CDR3 size: 14 residues. Germline CDR1 MNHEY, CDR2 SMNVEV (reference sequence). V shed 4 bases and J 5 bases; nucleotides not matched to a gene: 6. In DNA, the CDR3 is TGTGCCAGCAGTTGGGCAGGGGGCAGGACTGAAGCTTTCTTT. Translating it yields CASSWAGGRTEAFF.

This clone has more than one count but fewer than ten. The V gene is TRBV5-5, the J gene TRBJ1-1, with 7 bases matching TRBD1. J was trimmed by 4 bases and V by 0 bases; bases with no gene match: 9. Germline V gives CDR1 SGHKS, CDR2 YYEKEE (reference sequence). This CDR3 is built from 16 residues. CDR3 region: CASSLAYRGDGTEAFF. CDR3 bases: TGTGCCAGCAGCTTGGCCTACAGGGGAGACGGCACTGAAGCTTTCTTT.

The V call is TRBV6-1, the J call TRBJ1-1; D is possibly TRBD1 (5 bases). The CDR3 contains 12 residues. The germline gives CDR1 MNHNS, CDR2 SASEGT. V lost 8 bases and J lost 5, with 12 bases in between. The CDR3 DNA follows: TGTGCCAGCCGCCCCGGGGGTACTGAAGCTTTCTTT. Protein sequence: CASRPGGTEAFF.

V gene TRBV27 combines with J gene TRBJ1-6; D is ambiguous. The length of the CDR3 is 18 residues. Germline assignment: CDR1 MNHEY and CDR2 SMNVEV (reference sequence). Trimming left V 6 bases short and J 0 bases short, with 18 bases between. Here the CDR3 DNA reads TGTGCCAGCAGACGGACCCGGGGAACTAGCTCCTATAATTCACCCCTCCACTTT. Its translation: CASRRTRGTSSYNSPLHF.

This clone appeared once. The V and J genes are TRBV6-5 and TRBJ1-3, with D unclear. CDR1 and CDR2 from the germline V gene are MNHEY and SVGAGI. The CDR3 consists of 15 residues. The V end lost 0 bases, the J end lost 1 base, and 7 bases lay between the germline ends. CDR3 in amino acids: CASSYSSGSGNTIYF. The CDR3 DNA sequence: TGTGCCAGCAGTTACTCTTCAGGATCTGGAAACACCATATATTTT.